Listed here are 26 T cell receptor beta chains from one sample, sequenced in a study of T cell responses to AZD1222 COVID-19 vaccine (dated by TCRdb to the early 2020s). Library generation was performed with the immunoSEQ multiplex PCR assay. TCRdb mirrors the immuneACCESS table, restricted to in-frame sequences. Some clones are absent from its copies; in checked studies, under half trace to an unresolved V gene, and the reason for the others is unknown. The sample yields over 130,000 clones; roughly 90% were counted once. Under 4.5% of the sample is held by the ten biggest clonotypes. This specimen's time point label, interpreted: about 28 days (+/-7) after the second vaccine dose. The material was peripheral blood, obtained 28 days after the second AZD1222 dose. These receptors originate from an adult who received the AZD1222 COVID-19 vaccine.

The CDR3 DNA reads TGTGCCAGCAGTCGCCCCGGGACAGGTGACGAGACCCAGTACTTC. It translates to CASSRPGTGDETQYF. The chain recombines TRBV6-5 with TRBJ2-5; 8 bases line up with TRBD1. This CDR3 contains 15 residues. The ends lost 5 bases at V and 5 bases at J; junction bases unmatched: 10. Germline values: CDR1 MNHEY, CDR2 SVGAGI.

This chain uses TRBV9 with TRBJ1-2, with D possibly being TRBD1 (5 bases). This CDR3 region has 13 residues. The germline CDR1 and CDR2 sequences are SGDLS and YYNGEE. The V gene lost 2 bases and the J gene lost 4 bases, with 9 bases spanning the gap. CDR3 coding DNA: TGTGCCAGCAGCGTGACGGGACCCTATGGCTACACCTTC. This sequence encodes CASSVTGPYGYTF.

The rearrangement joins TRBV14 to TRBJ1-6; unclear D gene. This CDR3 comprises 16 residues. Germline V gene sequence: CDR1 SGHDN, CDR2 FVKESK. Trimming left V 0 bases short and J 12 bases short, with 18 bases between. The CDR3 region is CASSQEQFWSPGPLHF. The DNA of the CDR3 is TGTGCCAGCAGCCAAGAGCAGTTTTGGAGCCCGGGACCCCTCCACTTT.

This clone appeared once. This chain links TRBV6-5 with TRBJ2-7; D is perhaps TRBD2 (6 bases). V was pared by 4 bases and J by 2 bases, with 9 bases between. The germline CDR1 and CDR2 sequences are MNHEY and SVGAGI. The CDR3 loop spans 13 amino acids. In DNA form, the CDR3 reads TGTGCCAGCAGTTGGCGGGAAACCTACGAGCAGTACTTC. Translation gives CASSWRETYEQYF.

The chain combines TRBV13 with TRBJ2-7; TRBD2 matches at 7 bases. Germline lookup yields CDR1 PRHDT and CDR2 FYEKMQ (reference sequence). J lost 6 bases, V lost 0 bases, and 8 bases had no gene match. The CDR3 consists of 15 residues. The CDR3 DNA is TGTGCCAGCAGCTTAGGGACTACGGAGCGGGGCGAGCAGTACTTC. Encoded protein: CASSLGTTERGEQYF.

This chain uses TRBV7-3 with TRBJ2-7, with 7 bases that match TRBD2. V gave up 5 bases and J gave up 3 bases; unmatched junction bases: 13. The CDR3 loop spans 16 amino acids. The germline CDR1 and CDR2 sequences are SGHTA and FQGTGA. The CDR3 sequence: CASSPDGLGGIYEQYF. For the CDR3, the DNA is TGTGCCAGCAGCCCCGATGGACTAGGAGGAATCTACGAGCAGTACTTC.

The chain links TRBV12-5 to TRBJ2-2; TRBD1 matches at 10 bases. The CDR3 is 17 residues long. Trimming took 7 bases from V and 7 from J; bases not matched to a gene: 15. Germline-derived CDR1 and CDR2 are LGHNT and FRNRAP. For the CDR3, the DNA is TGTGCTAGTGCCTCGACCCCGGGACAGGGGTTAGGCGGGGAGCTGTTTTTT. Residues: CASASTPGQGLGGELFF.

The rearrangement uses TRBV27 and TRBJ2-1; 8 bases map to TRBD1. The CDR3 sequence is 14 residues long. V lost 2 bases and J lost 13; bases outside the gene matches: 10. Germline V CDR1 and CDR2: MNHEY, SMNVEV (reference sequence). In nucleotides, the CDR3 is TGTGCCAGCAGTTTAAGCCCCGGACAGGGACATCAGTTCTTC. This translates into CASSLSPGQGHQFF.

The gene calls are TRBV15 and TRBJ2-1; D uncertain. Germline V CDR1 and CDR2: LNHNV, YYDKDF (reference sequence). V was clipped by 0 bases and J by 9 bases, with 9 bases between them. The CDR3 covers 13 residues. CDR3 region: CATSRDSWGEQFF. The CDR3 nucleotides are TGTGCCACCAGCAGAGATAGTTGGGGTGAGCAGTTCTTC.

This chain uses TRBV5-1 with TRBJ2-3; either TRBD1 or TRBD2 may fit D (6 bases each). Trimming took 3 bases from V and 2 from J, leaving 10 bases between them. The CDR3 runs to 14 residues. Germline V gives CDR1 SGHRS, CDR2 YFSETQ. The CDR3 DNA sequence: TGCGCCAGCAGCTCCGGGGGCTACACAGATACGCAGTATTTT. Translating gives CASSSGGYTDTQYF.

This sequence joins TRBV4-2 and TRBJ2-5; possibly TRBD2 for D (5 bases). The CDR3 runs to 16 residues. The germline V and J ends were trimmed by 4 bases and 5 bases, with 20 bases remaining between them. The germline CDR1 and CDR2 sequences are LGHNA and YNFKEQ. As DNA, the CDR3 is TGTGCCAGCAGCCCCCCGGTGGGAGTCGAAACTGAGACCCAGTACTTC. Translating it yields CASSPPVGVETETQYF.

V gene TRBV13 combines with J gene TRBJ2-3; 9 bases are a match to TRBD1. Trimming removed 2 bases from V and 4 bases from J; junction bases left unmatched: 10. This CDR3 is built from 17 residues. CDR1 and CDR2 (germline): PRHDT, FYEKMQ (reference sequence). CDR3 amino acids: CASSLTHRGHMADTQYF. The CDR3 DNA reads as TGTGCCAGCAGCTTAACCCACAGGGGGCACATGGCAGATACGCAGTATTTT.

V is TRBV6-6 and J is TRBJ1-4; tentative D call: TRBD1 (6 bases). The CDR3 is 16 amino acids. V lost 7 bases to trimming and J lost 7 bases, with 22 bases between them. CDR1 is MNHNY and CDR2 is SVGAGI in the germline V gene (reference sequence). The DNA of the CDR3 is TGTGCCAGCACTCCAAAGGTCGGGGACACCTTTGAAAAACTGTTTTTT. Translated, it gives CASTPKVGDTFEKLFF.

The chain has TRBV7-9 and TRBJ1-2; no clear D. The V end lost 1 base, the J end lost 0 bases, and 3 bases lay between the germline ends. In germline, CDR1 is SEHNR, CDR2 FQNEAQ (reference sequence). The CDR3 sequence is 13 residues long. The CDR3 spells CASSLGANYGYTF. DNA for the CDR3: TGTGCCAGCAGCTTAGGCGCTAACTATGGCTACACCTTC.

The CDR3 sequence: CASSFVDRSRQGWQETQYF. As DNA, the CDR3 is TGTGCCAGCAGTTTCGTGGATAGGTCGCGACAGGGGTGGCAAGAGACCCAGTACTTC. The chain uses TRBV28 and TRBJ2-5, with 8 bases aligning to TRBD1. CDR1 MDHEN and CDR2 SYDVKM come from the germline V gene. The CDR3 contains 19 residues. Trimming took 3 bases from V and 2 from J; bases not matched to a gene: 17.

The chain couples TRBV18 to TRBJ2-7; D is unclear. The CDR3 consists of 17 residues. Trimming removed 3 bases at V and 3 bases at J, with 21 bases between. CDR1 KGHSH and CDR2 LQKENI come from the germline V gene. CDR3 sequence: CASSPETLSDDLYEQYF. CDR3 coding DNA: TGTGCCAGCTCACCGGAGACCCTCTCAGACGACCTCTACGAGCAGTACTTC.

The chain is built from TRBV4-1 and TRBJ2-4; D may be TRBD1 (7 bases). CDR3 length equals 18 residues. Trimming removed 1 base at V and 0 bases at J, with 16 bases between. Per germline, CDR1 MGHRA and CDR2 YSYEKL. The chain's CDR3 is CASSQGRGQNLAKNIQYF. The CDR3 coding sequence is TGCGCCAGCAGCCAAGGGCGGGGACAGAACTTAGCCAAAAACATTCAGTACTTC.

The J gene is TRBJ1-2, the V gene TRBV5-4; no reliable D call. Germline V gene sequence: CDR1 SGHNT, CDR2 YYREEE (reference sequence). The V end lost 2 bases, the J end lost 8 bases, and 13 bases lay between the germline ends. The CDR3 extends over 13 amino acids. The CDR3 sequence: CASSLTDSYGYTF. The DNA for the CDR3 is TGTGCCAGCAGCTTAACTGATTCGTACGGCTACACCTTC.

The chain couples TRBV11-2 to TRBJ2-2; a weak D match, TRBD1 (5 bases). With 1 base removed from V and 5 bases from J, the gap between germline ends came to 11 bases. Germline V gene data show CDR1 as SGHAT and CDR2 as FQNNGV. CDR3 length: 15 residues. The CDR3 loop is CASSLGASGTGELFF. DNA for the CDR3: TGTGCCAGCAGCTTAGGGGCGTCAGGGACCGGGGAGCTGTTTTTT.

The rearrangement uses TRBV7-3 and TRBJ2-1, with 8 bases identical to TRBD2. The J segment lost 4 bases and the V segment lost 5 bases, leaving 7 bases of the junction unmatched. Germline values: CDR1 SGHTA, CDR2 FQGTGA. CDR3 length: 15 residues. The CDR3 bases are TGTGCCAGCAGCACCGGACTAGCAGAGTACAATGAGCAGTTCTTC. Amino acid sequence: CASSTGLAEYNEQFF.

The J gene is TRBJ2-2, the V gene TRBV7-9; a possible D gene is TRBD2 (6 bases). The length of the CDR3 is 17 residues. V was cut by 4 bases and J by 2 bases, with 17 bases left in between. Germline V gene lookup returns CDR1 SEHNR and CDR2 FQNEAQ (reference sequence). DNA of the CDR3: TGTGCCAGCAGCTCCGCCTCGCTAGCGATTAACACCGGGGAGCTGTTTTTT. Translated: CASSSASLAINTGELFF. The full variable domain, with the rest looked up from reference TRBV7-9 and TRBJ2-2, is DTGVSQNPRHKITKRGQNVTFRCDPISEHNRLYWYRQTLGQGPEFLTYFQNEAQLEKSRLLSDRFSAERPKGSFSTLEIQRTEQGDSAMYLCASSSASLAINTGELFFGEGSRLTVL.

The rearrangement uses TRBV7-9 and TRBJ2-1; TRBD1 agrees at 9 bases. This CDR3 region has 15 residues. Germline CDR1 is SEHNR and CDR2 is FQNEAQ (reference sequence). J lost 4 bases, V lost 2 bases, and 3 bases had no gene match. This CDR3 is CASSLRQGVYNEQFF. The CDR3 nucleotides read TGTGCCAGCAGCTTAAGACAGGGGGTATACAATGAGCAGTTCTTC.

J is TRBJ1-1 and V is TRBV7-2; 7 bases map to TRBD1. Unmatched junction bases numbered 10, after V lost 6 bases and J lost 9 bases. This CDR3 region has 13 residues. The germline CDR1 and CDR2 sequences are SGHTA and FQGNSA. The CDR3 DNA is TGTGCCAGCAGTGTCATCGGACAGGAGAAAGCTTTCTTT. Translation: CASSVIGQEKAFF. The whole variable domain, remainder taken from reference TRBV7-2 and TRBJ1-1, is GAGVSQSPSNKVTEKGKDVELRCDPISGHTALYWYRQSLGQGLEFLIYFQGNSAPDKSGLPSDRFSAERTGGSVSTLTIQRTQQEDSAVYLCASSVIGQEKAFFGQGTRLTVV.

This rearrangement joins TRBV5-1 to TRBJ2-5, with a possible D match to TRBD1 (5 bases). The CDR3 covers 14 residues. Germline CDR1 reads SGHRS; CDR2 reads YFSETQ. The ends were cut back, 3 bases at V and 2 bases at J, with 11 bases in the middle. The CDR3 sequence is CASSSHRQQETQYF. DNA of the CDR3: TGCGCCAGCAGCTCACACAGACAGCAAGAGACCCAGTACTTC.

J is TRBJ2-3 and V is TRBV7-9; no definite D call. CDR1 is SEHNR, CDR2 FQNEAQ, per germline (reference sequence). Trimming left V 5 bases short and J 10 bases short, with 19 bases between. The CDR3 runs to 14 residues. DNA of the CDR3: TGTGCCAGCAGCATGGGGTATAGGGCCGCTGCGCAGTATTTT. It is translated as CASSMGYRAAAQYF. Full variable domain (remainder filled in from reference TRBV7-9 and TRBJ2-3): DTGVSQNPRHKITKRGQNVTFRCDPISEHNRLYWYRQTLGQGPEFLTYFQNEAQLEKSRLLSDRFSAERPKGSFSTLEIQRTEQGDSAMYLCASSMGYRAAAQYFGPGTRLTVL.

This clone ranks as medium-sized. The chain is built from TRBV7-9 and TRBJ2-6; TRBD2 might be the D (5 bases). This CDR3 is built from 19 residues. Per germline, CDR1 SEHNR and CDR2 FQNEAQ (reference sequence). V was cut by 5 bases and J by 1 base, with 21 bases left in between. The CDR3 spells CASSPWRAGLISGANVLTF. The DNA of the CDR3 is TGTGCCAGCAGCCCATGGCGGGCAGGTTTGATATCTGGGGCCAACGTCCTGACTTTC.